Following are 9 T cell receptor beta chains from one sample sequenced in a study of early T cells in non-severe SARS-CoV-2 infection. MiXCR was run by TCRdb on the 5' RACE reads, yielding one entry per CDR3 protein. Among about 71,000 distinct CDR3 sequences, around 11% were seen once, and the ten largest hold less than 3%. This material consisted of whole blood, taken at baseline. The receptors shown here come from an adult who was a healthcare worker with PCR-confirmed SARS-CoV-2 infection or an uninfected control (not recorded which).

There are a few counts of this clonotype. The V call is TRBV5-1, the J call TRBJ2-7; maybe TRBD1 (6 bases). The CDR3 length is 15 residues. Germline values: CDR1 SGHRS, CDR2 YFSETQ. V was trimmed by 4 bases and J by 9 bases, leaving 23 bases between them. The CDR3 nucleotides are TGCGCCAGCAGCCCCCGGACAGAAGGTCCCACGCGGCAGTACTTC. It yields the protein CASSPRTEGPTRQYF.

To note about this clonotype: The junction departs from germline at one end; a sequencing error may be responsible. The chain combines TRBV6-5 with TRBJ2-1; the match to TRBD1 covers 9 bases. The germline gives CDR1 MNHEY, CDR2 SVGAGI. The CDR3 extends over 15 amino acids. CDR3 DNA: TGTGCCAGCAGTCGTCCGGGACAGGGCCTCAATGTGCAGTTCTTC. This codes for CASSRPGQGLNVQFF.

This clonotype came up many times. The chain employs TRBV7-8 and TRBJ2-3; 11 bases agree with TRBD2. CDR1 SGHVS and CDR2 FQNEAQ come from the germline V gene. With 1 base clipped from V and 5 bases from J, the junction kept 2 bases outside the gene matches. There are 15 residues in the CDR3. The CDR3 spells CASSLELAGVDTQYF. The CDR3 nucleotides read TGTGCCAGCAGCTTAGAACTAGCGGGGGTAGATACGCAGTATTTT.

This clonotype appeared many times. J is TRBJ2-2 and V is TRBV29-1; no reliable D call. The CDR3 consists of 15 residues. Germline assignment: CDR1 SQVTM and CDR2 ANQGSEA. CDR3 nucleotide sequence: TGCAGTGGGTCTCGCGGCGGCCAAGGGACCGGGGAGCTGTTTTTT. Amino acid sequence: CSGSRGGQGTGELFF.

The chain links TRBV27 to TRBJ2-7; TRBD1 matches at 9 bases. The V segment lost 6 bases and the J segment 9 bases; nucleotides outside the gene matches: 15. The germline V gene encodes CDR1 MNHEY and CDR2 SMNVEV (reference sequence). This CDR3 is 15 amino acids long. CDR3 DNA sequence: TGTGCCAGCAGGGACAGGGGACGCCCAATTGTACGGCAGTACTTC. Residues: CASRDRGRPIVRQYF.

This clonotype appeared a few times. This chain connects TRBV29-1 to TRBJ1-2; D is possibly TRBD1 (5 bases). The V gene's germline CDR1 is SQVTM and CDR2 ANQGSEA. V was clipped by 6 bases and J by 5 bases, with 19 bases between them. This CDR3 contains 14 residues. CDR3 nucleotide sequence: TGCAGCGTCCCGCTGGGGACCGAGCCTTATGGCTACACCTTC. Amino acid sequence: CSVPLGTEPYGYTF.

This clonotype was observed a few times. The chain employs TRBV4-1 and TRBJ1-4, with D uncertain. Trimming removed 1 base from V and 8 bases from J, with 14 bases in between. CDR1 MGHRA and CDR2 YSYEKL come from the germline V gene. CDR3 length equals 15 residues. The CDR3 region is CASSQVGYALEKLFF. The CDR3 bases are TGCGCCAGCAGCCAAGTGGGGTACGCGCTAGAAAAACTGTTTTTT.

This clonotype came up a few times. CDR3 DNA: TGTGCCATCAGTGAGCCAGGGAAAAGTGGCTACACCTTC. This gives the protein CAISEPGKSGYTF. This chain uses TRBV10-3 with TRBJ1-2; a weak D match, TRBD1 (5 bases). This CDR3 contains 13 residues. Germline V gene data show CDR1 as ENHRY and CDR2 as SYGVKD. V gave up 2 bases and J gave up 7 bases, with 11 bases separating them.

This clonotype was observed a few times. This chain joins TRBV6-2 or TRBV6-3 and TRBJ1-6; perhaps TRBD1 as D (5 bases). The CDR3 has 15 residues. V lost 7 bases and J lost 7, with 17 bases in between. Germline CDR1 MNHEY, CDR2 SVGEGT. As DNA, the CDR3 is TGTGCCAGCACTCCGAGGAGGGCAGGGAATTCACCCCTCCACTTT. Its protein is CASTPRRAGNSPLHF.